The 26 T cell receptor beta chains in this list originate from one sample, sequenced in a study of graft-versus-host responses after intestinal transplantation. Profiling relied on immunoSEQ multiplex PCR, and the TCRdb table lists in-frame clones only, not all of them. Among more than 85,000 clones listed, under 95% were seen once. No antigens are known for them. This material consisted of unstimulated CD8+ T cells sorted from spleen or lymph node cells, taken before intestinal transplant. The receptors come from a human donor who received an intestinal transplant.

This rearrangement joins TRBV27 to TRBJ1-1; unclear D gene. Germline CDR1 MNHEY, CDR2 SMNVEV (reference sequence). V dropped 7 bases and J dropped 1 base, with 13 bases sitting between them. CDR3 length: 14 residues. The CDR3, as DNA: TGTGCCAGCAAGACGGCGACTAGGAACACTGAAGCTTTCTTT. It encodes CASKTATRNTEAFF.

V gene TRBV27 combines with J gene TRBJ1-5, with 7 bases that match TRBD1. After removal of 6 bases from V and 2 bases from J, the junction contained 10 bases not matched to a gene. The germline V gene encodes CDR1 MNHEY and CDR2 SMNVEV (reference sequence). CDR3 size: 16 residues. The CDR3 coding sequence is TGTGCCAGCAGCGATGGCCAGGGGGTTGGCAATCAGCCCCAGCATTTT. The encoded protein is CASSDGQGVGNQPQHF.

Here the CDR3 DNA reads TGTGCCAGTAGTATAGACAGCGGGGTTAGCACAGATACGCAGTATTTT. Its translation is CASSIDSGVSTDTQYF. The rearrangement uses TRBV19 and TRBJ2-3; 7 bases match TRBD2. The V gene end was trimmed by 0 bases and the J gene end by 0 bases; junction bases not matched to a gene: 3. The CDR3 extends over 16 amino acids. Germline CDR1 LNHDA, CDR2 SQIVND (reference sequence).

This chain joins TRBV7-2 and TRBJ2-5; 12 nucleotides line up with TRBD2. The last part of the DNA fits TRBJ2-7 better; the J call may be wrong. Germline CDR1 SGHTA, CDR2 FQGNSA. This CDR3 is built from 16 residues. DNA for the CDR3: TGTGCCAGCAGCTTAGCCCCTAGCGGGGGGGCCTACGAGCAGTACTTC. It translates to CASSLAPSGGAYEQYF.

The J gene is TRBJ2-1, the V gene TRBV6-6, with D perhaps matching TRBD2 (6 bases). The V end was cut by 6 bases, the J end by 7 bases, with 16 bases between. This CDR3 comprises 14 residues. Germline V lookup: CDR1 MNHNY, CDR2 SVGAGI (reference sequence). Here the CDR3 reads CASSRSRAGNEQFF. The CDR3 DNA follows: TGTGCCAGCAGCCGATCCCGGGCGGGGAATGAGCAGTTCTTC.

The genes are TRBV4-2 and TRBJ2-3; 8 nucleotides match TRBD2. Germline-derived CDR1 and CDR2 are LGHNA and YNFKEQ. CDR3 size: 16 residues. V shed 1 base and J 5 bases; nucleotides not matched to a gene: 8. The CDR3 DNA reads as TGTGCCAGCAGCCAAGGGGTCGGGGGGGCTGAAGATACGCAGTATTTT. Protein: CASSQGVGGAEDTQYF.

This rearrangement joins TRBV10-3 to TRBJ1-2; no reliable D call. The CDR3 totals 11 residues. V was pared by 2 bases and J by 6 bases, with 4 bases between. CDR1 is ENHRY and CDR2 is SYGVKD in the germline V gene. The CDR3 protein is CAISEQDGYTF. CDR3 DNA sequence: TGTGCCATCAGTGAGCAGGATGGCTACACCTTC.

The chain combines TRBV29-1 with TRBJ1-3, with 10 bases identical to TRBD1. This CDR3 has 16 amino acids. Germline V gene sequence: CDR1 SQVTM, CDR2 ANQGSEA. With 2 bases clipped from V and 4 bases from J, the junction kept 8 bases outside the gene matches. The CDR3 DNA reads TGCAGCGTTGAATTATGGACAGGGGGGTCGGGAAACACCATATATTTT. Encoded protein: CSVELWTGGSGNTIYF. Combining the CDR3 with reference TRBV29-1 and TRBJ1-3 gives the whole variable domain SAVISQKPSRDICQRGTSLTIQCQVDSQVTMMFWYRQQPGQSLTLIATANQGSEATYESGFVIDKFPISRPNLTFSTLTVSNMSPEDSSIYLCSVELWTGGSGNTIYFGEGSWLTVV.

V and J are TRBV5-1 and TRBJ1-2; 9 bases fit TRBD1. V shed 4 bases, J shed 7 bases, and the junction held 11 bases outside the gene matches. The CDR3 is 15 amino acids. CDR1 SGHRS and CDR2 YFSETQ come from the germline V gene. CDR3 residues: CASSQREQGAFGYTF. Here the CDR3 DNA reads TGCGCCAGCAGCCAACGGGAACAGGGGGCTTTTGGCTACACCTTC.

This clone was detected a few times. This rearrangement joins TRBV5-8 to TRBJ1-1, with D perhaps matching TRBD1 (5 bases). V shed 7 bases and J shed 7 bases, with 17 bases lying between them. The germline CDR1 and CDR2 sequences are SGHTS and YDEGEE. The CDR3 has 13 amino acids. As DNA, the CDR3 is TGTGCCAGCCCGGGGGAAACAGTTCTTGAAGCTTTCTTT. Translation gives CASPGETVLEAFF.

The rearrangement joins TRBV27 to TRBJ1-1; 7 bases agree with TRBD1. Germline V CDR1 and CDR2: MNHEY, SMNVEV (reference sequence). The CDR3 is 13 residues long. J gave up 0 bases and V 8 bases, and 3 bases lay outside the gene matches. In DNA form, the CDR3 reads TGTGCCAGCTTGGGACAGATGAACACTGAAGCTTTCTTT. The encoded protein is CASLGQMNTEAFF.

The chain combines TRBV4-3 with TRBJ2-3; perhaps TRBD2 as D (5 bases). The CDR3 is made up of 17 amino acids. The germline V gene encodes CDR1 LGHNA and CDR2 YSLEER. V lost 0 bases, J lost 6 bases, and 19 bases lay in between. DNA for the CDR3: TGCGCCAGCAGCCAAGATCGAGGGCTAGGGAGTTCGGATACGCAGTATTTT. Protein product: CASSQDRGLGSSDTQYF.

This chain uses TRBV27 with TRBJ1-1; D may be TRBD1 (6 bases). Trimming stripped 0 bases from V and 1 base from J, with 12 bases between. The CDR3 sequence is 16 residues long. The germline V gene has CDR1 MNHEY and CDR2 SMNVEV (reference sequence). The CDR3 nucleotides read TGTGCCAGCAGTTTATCGATACCAGGGGAGAACACTGAAGCTTTCTTT. Translation gives CASSLSIPGENTEAFF.

The chain employs TRBV10-3 and TRBJ2-3; TRBD2 matches at 10 bases. The J segment lost 2 bases and the V segment lost 8 bases, leaving 10 bases of the junction unmatched. Per the germline V gene, CDR1 is ENHRY and CDR2 is SYGVKD. This CDR3 comprises 16 residues. The CDR3 region is CAIHWEAGGYTDTQYF. CDR3 DNA sequence: TGTGCCATCCACTGGGAAGCGGGGGGGTACACAGATACGCAGTATTTT.

This clone was picked up one time. In nucleotides, the CDR3 is TGTGCCAGCAGCAAAGACGGCGGAATCACAGATACGCAGTATTTT. This gives the protein CASSKDGGITDTQYF. The rearrangement uses TRBV21-1 and TRBJ2-3; the table's D call of TRBD2 was not tested on the DNA. TRBV21-1 is tagged as a pseudogene. The length of the CDR3 is 15 residues.

The chain combines TRBV7-6 with TRBJ2-2; 10 bases are a match to TRBD1. J lost 4 bases, V lost 5 bases, and 7 bases had no gene match. The length of the CDR3 is 16 residues. Germline V gene data show CDR1 as SGHVS and CDR2 as FNYEAQ. CDR3 in amino acids: CASSLEGTGVTGELFF. The CDR3 nucleotides read TGTGCCAGCAGCCTCGAAGGGACAGGGGTCACCGGGGAGCTGTTTTTT. Using reference TRBV7-6 and TRBJ2-2 for the parts outside the CDR3, the full variable domain is GAGVSQSPRYKVTKRGQDVALRCDPISGHVSLYWYRQALGQGPEFLTYFNYEAQQDKSGLPNDRFSAERPEGSISTLTIQRTEQRDSAMYRCASSLEGTGVTGELFFGEGSRLTVL.

The count of this clone is one. The rearrangement links TRBV5-1 to TRBJ2-1; tentative D call: TRBD2 (6 bases). Per the germline V gene, CDR1 is SGHRS and CDR2 is YFSETQ. This CDR3 has 12 residues. The chain's CDR3 is CPRGTTYNEQFF. For the CDR3, the DNA is TGCCCCCGGGGGACCACCTACAATGAGCAGTTCTTC.

This rearrangement joins TRBV15 to TRBJ1-2; D possibly corresponds to TRBD1 (6 bases). Germline values: CDR1 LNHNV, CDR2 YYDKDF (reference sequence). The CDR3 totals 14 residues. With 2 bases removed from V and 6 bases from J, the gap between germline ends came to 13 bases. The CDR3 loop is CATSRPGVSNGYTF. CDR3 DNA sequence: TGTGCCACCAGCAGACCAGGGGTTTCAAATGGCTACACCTTC.

V gene TRBV9 combines with J gene TRBJ2-7; possible D gene TRBD1, 6 bases. Trimming removed 3 bases at V and 2 bases at J, with 15 bases between. Germline V gene data show CDR1 as SGDLS and CDR2 as YYNGEE. There are 15 residues in the CDR3. For the CDR3, the DNA is TGTGCCAGCAGCGCCTCTACCGGGACACCCTACGAGCAGTACTTC. Translated, it gives CASSASTGTPYEQYF.

The V gene is TRBV5-1, the J gene TRBJ2-3; 11 bases map to TRBD2. Losses at the gene ends were 5 bases for V and 0 bases for J; bases not matched to a gene: 8. CDR3 length: 17 residues. CDR1 SGHRS and CDR2 YFSETQ come from the germline V gene. In nucleotides, the CDR3 is TGCGCCAGCAGTCAAAGGACTAGCGGGTCCAGCACAGATACGCAGTATTTT. This gives the protein CASSQRTSGSSTDTQYF.

The chain recombines TRBV7-9 with TRBJ2-7, with D uncertain. CDR3 length: 12 amino acids. Germline V lookup: CDR1 SEHNR, CDR2 FQNEAQ (reference sequence). V lost 6 bases and J lost 4, with 10 bases in between. The CDR3: CASSFDGYEQYF. DNA for the CDR3: TGTGCCAGCAGTTTCGACGGGTACGAGCAGTACTTC.

The rearrangement uses TRBV7-8 and TRBJ1-4; D gene ambiguous. V was trimmed by 1 base and J by 8 bases, leaving 11 bases between them. This CDR3 region has 14 residues. CDR1 is SGHVS and CDR2 is FQNEAQ in the germline V gene. As DNA, the CDR3 is TGTGCCAGCAGCTTAGACCCGCGAGGGGAAAAACTGTTTTTT. It is translated as CASSLDPRGEKLFF.

The chain couples TRBV27 to TRBJ2-2, with D tentatively TRBD2 (6 bases). V was pared by 7 bases and J by 1 base, with 10 bases between. The CDR3 totals 14 residues. Germline V lookup: CDR1 MNHEY, CDR2 SMNVEV (reference sequence). The CDR3 protein is CASTRLENTGELFF. As DNA, the CDR3 is TGTGCCAGCACCCGACTAGAGAACACCGGGGAGCTGTTTTTT.

The chain employs TRBV27 and TRBJ2-1; 10 bases match TRBD2. The CDR3 spans 13 residues. CDR1 is MNHEY and CDR2 is SMNVEV in the germline V gene (reference sequence). J gave up 4 bases and V 6 bases, and 0 bases lay outside the gene matches. The CDR3 DNA sequence: TGTGCCAGCAGGGGACTAGCGTACAATGAGCAGTTCTTC. Its protein product is CASRGLAYNEQFF.

Here the CDR3 DNA reads TGTGCCAGCAGTTTAACAGGGGGCGGTGGCTACACCTTC. This codes for CASSLTGGGGYTF. This chain connects TRBV27 to TRBJ1-2; 9 bases align to TRBD1. Trimming took 2 bases from V and 7 from J; bases not matched to a gene: 2. Germline-derived CDR1 and CDR2 are MNHEY and SMNVEV (reference sequence). The CDR3 contains 13 residues.

The V call is TRBV9, the J call TRBJ2-1; 10 nucleotides align to TRBD2. CDR1 SGDLS and CDR2 YYNGEE come from the germline V gene. The J segment lost 4 bases and the V segment lost 0 bases, leaving 4 bases of the junction unmatched. The CDR3 runs to 16 residues. In DNA form, the CDR3 reads TGTGCCAGCAGCGTAGGACTAGCGGGTCTATACAATGAGCAGTTCTTC. This gives the protein CASSVGLAGLYNEQFF.